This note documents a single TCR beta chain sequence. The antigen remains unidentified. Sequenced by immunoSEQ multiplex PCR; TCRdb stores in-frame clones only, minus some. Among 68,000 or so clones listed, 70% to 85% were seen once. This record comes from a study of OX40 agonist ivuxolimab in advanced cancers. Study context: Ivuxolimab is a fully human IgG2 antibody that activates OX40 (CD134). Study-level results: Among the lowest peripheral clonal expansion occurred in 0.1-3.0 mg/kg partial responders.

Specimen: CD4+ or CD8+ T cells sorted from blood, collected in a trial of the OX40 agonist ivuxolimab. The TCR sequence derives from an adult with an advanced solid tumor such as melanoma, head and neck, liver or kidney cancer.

CDR3 amino acids: CASSSVGARTSGINEQFF. CDR3 bases: TGTGCCAGCAGCTCGGTGGGGGCGAGGACTAGCGGTATCAATGAGCAGTTCTTC. This sequence joins TRBV5-4 and TRBJ2-1; 10 bases are shared with TRBD2. The CDR3 spans 18 residues. Germline-derived CDR1 and CDR2 are SGHNT and YYREEE (reference sequence). The trim removed 3 bases at V and 6 bases at J, leaving 15 bases unmatched.